This T cell receptor (beta chain) was sequenced during a study of memory CD8 T cells in hepatitis C reinfection. The time point here: peak reinfection, 3 to 8 weeks after reinfection detection. Sorted cells were sequenced directly ex vivo without any in vitro expansion. Measured with immunoSEQ multiplex PCR; TCRdb has only the in-frame clones, and not every one. The data contain 35,000 to 50,000 clones, approximately 88% of them singletons. The specimen was naive CD8+ T cells sorted from blood. This TCR derives from a man aged 18 to 30 with hepatitis C virus infection.

Here the CDR3 reads CASSWTGEGYEQYF. As DNA, the CDR3 is TGCGCCAGCAGCTGGACAGGGGAAGGCTACGAGCAGTACTTC. The rearrangement links TRBV5-1 to TRBJ2-7, with 9 bases fitting TRBD1. The ends lost 3 bases at V and 3 bases at J; junction bases unmatched: 4. Germline assignment: CDR1 SGHRS and CDR2 YFSETQ. The CDR3 is made up of 14 amino acids.